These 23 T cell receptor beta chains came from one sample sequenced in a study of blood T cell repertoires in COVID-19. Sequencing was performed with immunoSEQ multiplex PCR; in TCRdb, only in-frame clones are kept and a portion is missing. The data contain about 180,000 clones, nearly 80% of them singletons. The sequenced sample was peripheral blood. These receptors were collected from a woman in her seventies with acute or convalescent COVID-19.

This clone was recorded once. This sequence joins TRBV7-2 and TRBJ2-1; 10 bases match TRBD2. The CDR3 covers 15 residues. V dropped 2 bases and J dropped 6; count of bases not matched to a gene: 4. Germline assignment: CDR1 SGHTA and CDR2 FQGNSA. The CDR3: CASSLSLAGSNEQFF. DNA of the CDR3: TGTGCCAGCAGCTTATCACTAGCGGGAAGCAATGAGCAGTTCTTC. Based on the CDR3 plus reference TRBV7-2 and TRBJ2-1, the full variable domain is GAGVSQSPSNKVTEKGKDVELRCDPISGHTALYWYRQSLGQGLEFLIYFQGNSAPDKSGLPSDRFSAERTGGSVSTLTIQRTQQEDSAVYLCASSLSLAGSNEQFFGPGTRLTVL.

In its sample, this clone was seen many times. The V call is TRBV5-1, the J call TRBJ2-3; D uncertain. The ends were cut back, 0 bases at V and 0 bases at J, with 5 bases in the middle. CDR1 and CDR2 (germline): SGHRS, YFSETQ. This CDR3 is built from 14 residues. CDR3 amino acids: CASSLDPSTDTQYF. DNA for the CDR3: TGCGCCAGCAGCTTGGATCCTAGCACAGATACGCAGTATTTT.

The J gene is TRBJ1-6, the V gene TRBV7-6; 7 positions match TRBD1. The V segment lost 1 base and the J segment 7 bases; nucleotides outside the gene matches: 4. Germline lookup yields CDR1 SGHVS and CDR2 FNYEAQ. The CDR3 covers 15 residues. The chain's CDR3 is CASSLVGRGNSPLHF. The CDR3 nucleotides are TGTGCCAGCAGCTTAGTTGGCAGGGGGAATTCACCCCTCCACTTT.

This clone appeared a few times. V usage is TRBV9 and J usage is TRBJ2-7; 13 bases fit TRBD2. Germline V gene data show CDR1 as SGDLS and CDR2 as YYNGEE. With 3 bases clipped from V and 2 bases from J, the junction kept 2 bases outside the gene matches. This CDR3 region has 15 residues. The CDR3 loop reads CASSAGTSGAYEQYF. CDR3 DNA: TGTGCCAGCAGCGCGGGGACTAGCGGGGCCTACGAGCAGTACTTC.

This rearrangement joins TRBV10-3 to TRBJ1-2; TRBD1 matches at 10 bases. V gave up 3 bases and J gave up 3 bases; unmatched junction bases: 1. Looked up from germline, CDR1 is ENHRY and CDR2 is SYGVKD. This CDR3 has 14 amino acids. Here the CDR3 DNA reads TGTGCCATCAGTGATGGGACAGGGGACTATGGCTACACCTTC. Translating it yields CAISDGTGDYGYTF.

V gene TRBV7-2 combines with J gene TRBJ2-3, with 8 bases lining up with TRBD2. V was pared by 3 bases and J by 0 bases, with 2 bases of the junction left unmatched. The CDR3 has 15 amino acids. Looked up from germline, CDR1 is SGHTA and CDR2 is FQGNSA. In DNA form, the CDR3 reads TGTGCCAGCAGCTTCACGGGGGGGAGCACAGATACGCAGTATTTT. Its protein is CASSFTGGSTDTQYF.

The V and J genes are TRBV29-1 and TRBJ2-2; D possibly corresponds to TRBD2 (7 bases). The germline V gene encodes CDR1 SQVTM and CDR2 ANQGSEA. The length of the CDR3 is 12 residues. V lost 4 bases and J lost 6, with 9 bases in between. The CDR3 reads CSVAGGPGELFF. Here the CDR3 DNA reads TGCAGCGTTGCGGGGGGCCCCGGGGAGCTGTTTTTT.

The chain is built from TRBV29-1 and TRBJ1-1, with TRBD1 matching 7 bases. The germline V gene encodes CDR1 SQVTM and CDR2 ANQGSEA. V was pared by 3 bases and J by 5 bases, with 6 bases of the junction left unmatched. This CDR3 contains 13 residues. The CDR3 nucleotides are TGCAGCGTTGACGCAGGGACAGCGACTGAAGCTTTCTTT. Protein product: CSVDAGTATEAFF. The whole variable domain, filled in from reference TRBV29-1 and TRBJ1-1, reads SAVISQKPSRDICQRGTSLTIQCQVDSQVTMMFWYRQQPGQSLTLIATANQGSEATYESGFVIDKFPISRPNLTFSTLTVSNMSPEDSSIYLCSVDAGTATEAFFGQGTRLTVV.

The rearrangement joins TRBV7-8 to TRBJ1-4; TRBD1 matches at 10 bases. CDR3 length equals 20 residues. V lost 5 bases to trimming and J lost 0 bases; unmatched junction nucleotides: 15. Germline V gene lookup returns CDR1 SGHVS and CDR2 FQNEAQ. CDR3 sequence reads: CASSPQPWTGGLATNEKLFF. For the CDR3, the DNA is TGTGCCAGCAGCCCACAACCCTGGACAGGGGGATTAGCAACTAATGAAAAACTGTTTTTT.

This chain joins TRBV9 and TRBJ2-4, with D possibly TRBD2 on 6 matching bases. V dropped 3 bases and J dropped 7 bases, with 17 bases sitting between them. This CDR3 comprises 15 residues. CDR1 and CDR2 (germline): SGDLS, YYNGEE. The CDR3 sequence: CASSGGTGVANIQYF. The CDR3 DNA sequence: TGTGCCAGCAGCGGGGGAACGGGGGTCGCGAACATTCAGTACTTC.

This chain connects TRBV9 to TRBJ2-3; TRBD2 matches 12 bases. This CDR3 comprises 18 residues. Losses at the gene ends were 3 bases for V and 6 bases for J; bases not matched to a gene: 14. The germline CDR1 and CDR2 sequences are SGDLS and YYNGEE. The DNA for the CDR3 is TGTGCCAGCAGCGCGCCCCAGACTAGCGGGGGAGGGCGGGATACGCAGTATTTT. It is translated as CASSAPQTSGGGRDTQYF.

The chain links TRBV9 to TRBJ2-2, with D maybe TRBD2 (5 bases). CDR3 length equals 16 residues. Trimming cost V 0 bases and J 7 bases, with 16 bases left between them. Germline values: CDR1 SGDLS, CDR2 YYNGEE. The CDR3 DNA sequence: TGTGCCAGCAGCGTAGCTACGAGCGGTGGGATCGGGGAGCTGTTTTTT. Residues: CASSVATSGGIGELFF. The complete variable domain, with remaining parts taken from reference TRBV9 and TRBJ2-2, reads DSGVTQTPKHLITATGQRVTLRCSPRSGDLSVYWYQQSLDQGLQFLIQYYNGEERAKGNILERFSAQQFPDLHSELNLSSLELGDSALYFCASSVATSGGIGELFFGEGSRLTVL.

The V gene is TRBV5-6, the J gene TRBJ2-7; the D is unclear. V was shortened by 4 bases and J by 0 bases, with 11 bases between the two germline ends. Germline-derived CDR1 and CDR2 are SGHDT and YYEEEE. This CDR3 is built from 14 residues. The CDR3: CASSPIGASYEQYF. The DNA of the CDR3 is TGTGCCAGCAGCCCAATAGGAGCCTCCTACGAGCAGTACTTC.

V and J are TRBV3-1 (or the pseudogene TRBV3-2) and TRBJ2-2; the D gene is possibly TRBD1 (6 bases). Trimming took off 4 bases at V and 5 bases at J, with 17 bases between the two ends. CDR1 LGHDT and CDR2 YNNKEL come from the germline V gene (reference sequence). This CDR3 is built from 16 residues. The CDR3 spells CASSRRQVFRTGELFF. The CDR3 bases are TGTGCCAGCAGCCGCCGACAGGTTTTTCGTACCGGGGAGCTGTTTTTT.

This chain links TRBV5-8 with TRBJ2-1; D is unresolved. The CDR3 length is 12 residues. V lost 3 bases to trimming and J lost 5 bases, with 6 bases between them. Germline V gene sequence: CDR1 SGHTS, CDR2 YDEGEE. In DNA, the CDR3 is TGTGCCAGCAGCTATAAGCACAATGAGCAGTTCTTC. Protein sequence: CASSYKHNEQFF.

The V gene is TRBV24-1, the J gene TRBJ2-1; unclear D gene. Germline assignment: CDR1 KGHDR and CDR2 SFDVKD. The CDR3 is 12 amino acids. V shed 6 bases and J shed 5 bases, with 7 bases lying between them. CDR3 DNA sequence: TGTGCCACCAGTCCAAACAACAATGAGCAGTTCTTC. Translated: CATSPNNNEQFF.

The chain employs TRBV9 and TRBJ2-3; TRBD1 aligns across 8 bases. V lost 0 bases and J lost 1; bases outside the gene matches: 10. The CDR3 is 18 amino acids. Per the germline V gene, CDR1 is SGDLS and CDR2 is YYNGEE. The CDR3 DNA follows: TGTGCCAGCAGCGTAGCTCTCAGCGGACAGGGAGGCACAGATACGCAGTATTTT. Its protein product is CASSVALSGQGGTDTQYF.

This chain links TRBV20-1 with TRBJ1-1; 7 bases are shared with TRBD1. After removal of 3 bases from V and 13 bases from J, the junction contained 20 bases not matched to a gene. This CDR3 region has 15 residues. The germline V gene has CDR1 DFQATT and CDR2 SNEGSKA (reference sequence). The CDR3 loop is CSASIPLRQGVNDFF. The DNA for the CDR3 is TGCAGTGCTAGTATACCATTGAGACAGGGAGTTAACGATTTCTTT.

This CDR3 reads CASGKPGQILPYEQYF. CDR3 nucleotide sequence: TGTGCCAGCGGGAAGCCGGGACAGATACTTCCCTACGAGCAGTACTTC. The chain is built from TRBV6-4 and TRBJ2-7; 7 bases match TRBD1. The CDR3 loop spans 16 amino acids. Trimming removed 8 bases from V and 2 bases from J; junction bases left unmatched: 15. Germline assignment: CDR1 MRHNA and CDR2 SNTAGT.

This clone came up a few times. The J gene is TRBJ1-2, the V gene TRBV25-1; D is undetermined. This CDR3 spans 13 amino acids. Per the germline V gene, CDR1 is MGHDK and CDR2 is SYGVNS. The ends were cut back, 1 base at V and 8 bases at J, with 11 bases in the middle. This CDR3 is CASSELGGSGYTF. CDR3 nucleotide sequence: TGTGCCAGCAGTGAATTGGGAGGGAGCGGCTACACCTTC.

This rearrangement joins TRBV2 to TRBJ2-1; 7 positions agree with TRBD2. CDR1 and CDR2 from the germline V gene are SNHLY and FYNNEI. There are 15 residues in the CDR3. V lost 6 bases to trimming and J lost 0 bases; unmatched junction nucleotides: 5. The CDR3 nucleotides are TGTGCCAGCAGGGGCGGGAGTAGCTCCTACAATGAGCAGTTCTTC. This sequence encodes CASRGGSSSYNEQFF.

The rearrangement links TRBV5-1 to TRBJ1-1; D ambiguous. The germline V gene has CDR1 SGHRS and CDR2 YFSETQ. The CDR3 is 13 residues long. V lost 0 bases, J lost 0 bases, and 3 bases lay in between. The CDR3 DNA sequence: TGCGCCAGCAGCTTGGTAGTGAACACTGAAGCTTTCTTT. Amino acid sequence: CASSLVVNTEAFF.

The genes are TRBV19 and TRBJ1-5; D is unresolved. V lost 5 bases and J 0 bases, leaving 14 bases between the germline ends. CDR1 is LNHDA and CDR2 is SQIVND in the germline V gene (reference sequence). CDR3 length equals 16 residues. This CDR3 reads CASSPTGSLSNQPQHF. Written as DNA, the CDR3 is TGTGCCAGTAGTCCGACGGGGAGCCTTAGCAATCAGCCCCAGCATTTT. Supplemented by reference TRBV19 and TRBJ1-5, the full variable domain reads DGGITQSPKYLFRKEGQNVTLSCEQNLNHDAMYWYRQDPGQGLRLIYYSQIVNDFQKGDIAEGYSVSREKKESFPLTVTSAQKNPTAFYLCASSPTGSLSNQPQHFGDGTRLSIL.